The 14 T cell receptor beta chains given below trace back to one sample, sequenced in a study of T cell responses to AZD1222 COVID-19 vaccine. Method: immunoSEQ multiplex PCR; TCRdb's copy keeps in-frame clones and lacks some. The sample holds about 81,000 clones, around 84% seen once. This material consisted of peripheral blood, taken 28 days after the second AZD1222 dose. These TCRs come from an adult who received the AZD1222 COVID-19 vaccine.

The J gene is TRBJ1-2, the V gene TRBV11-2, with a tentative D call TRBD1 (6 bases). Trimming removed 0 bases at V and 0 bases at J, with 8 bases between. The CDR3 has 15 residues. Per the germline V gene, CDR1 is SGHAT and CDR2 is FQNNGV. This CDR3 is CASSLETGTNYGYTF. The CDR3 DNA is TGTGCCAGCAGCTTAGAAACAGGGACTAACTATGGCTACACCTTC.

This chain links TRBV19 with TRBJ2-7; 7 bases match TRBD1. V lost 5 bases to trimming and J lost 2 bases; unmatched junction nucleotides: 9. The CDR3 has 15 amino acids. Germline assignment: CDR1 LNHDA and CDR2 SQIVND (reference sequence). CDR3 loop: CASSLYPTGAYEQYF. CDR3 in DNA: TGTGCCAGTAGTCTCTACCCCACAGGGGCCTACGAGCAGTACTTC.

V usage is TRBV5-1 and J usage is TRBJ1-1, with 7 bases aligning to TRBD1. V lost 0 bases, J lost 5 bases, and 13 bases stayed unmatched. This CDR3 spans 17 amino acids. Germline CDR1 reads SGHRS; CDR2 reads YFSETQ. This CDR3 reads CASSLGPGQWGQTEAFF. The DNA for the CDR3 is TGCGCCAGCAGCTTGGGGCCGGGACAGTGGGGTCAGACTGAAGCTTTCTTT.

The CDR3 spells CASSLGGVAQHF. The CDR3 DNA reads TGTGCCAGCAGTCTCGGCGGGGTGGCCCAGCATTTT. This chain joins TRBV6-6 and TRBJ1-5; D gene uncertain. Between the trimmed V and J ends, which lost 5 bases and 11 bases, there was a span of 13 bases. This CDR3 region has 12 residues. Germline loops: CDR1 MNHNY, CDR2 SVGAGI (reference sequence).

A remark on this clone: This same CDR3 is encoded by further DNA sequences in the sample. V usage is TRBV25-1 and J usage is TRBJ1-5; D remains ambiguous. Trimming shortened V by 4 bases and J by 4 bases, and 5 bases separated the two germline ends. The CDR3 contains 12 residues. Germline CDR1 reads MGHDK; CDR2 reads SYGVNS. The CDR3 loop is CASSAPNQPQHF. CDR3 coding DNA: TGTGCCAGCAGTGCACCGAATCAGCCCCAGCATTTT.

The chain has TRBV28 and TRBJ1-2; the D is unclear. Per germline, CDR1 MDHEN and CDR2 SYDVKM. Trimming took off 7 bases at V and 0 bases at J, with 12 bases between the two ends. The CDR3 runs to 14 residues. CDR3 nucleotides: TGTGCCAGCACTGTTTGGGGTACTAACTATGGCTACACCTTC. Translating it yields CASTVWGTNYGYTF.

This clone was detected only once. The genes are TRBV3-1 (or the pseudogene TRBV3-2) and TRBJ2-2, with a possible D match to TRBD1 (5 bases). This CDR3 contains 14 residues. V was trimmed by 7 bases and J by 1 base, leaving 10 bases between them. Germline values: CDR1 LGHDT, CDR2 YNNKEL (reference sequence). DNA of the CDR3: TGTGCCAGCACTTTACAGGTGAACACCGGGGAGCTGTTTTTT. Its protein product is CASTLQVNTGELFF.

The gene calls are TRBV10-2 and TRBJ2-7, with D possibly being TRBD1 or TRBD2 (5 bases each). Germline loops: CDR1 WSHSY, CDR2 SAAADI. There are 13 residues in the CDR3. V was shortened by 7 bases and J by 0 bases, with 10 bases between the two germline ends. The CDR3 sequence is CASTGRSSYEQYF. Written as DNA, the CDR3 is TGCGCCAGCACGGGACGCAGCTCCTACGAGCAGTACTTC.

This chain links TRBV30 with TRBJ1-5; D might be TRBD1 (6 bases). The germline V and J ends were trimmed by 1 base and 7 bases, with 11 bases remaining between them. Germline V CDR1 and CDR2: GTSNPN, SVGIG (reference sequence). This CDR3 region has 13 residues. CDR3 sequence: CAWSDRDGQPQHF. The CDR3 DNA reads as TGTGCCTGGAGTGACAGGGACGGCCAGCCCCAGCATTTT.

This rearrangement joins TRBV19 to TRBJ2-4; D remains unclear. V was trimmed by 8 bases and J by 1 base, leaving 6 bases between them. Per germline, CDR1 LNHDA and CDR2 SQIVND (reference sequence). The CDR3 loop spans 12 amino acids. DNA for the CDR3: TGTGCCAGTGCTGGGGCCAAAAACATTCAGTACTTC. Translation: CASAGAKNIQYF.

The chain has TRBV9 and TRBJ1-2; D perhaps matches TRBD1 (5 bases). This CDR3 contains 16 residues. Trimming left V 4 bases short and J 3 bases short, with 19 bases between. CDR1 SGDLS and CDR2 YYNGEE come from the germline V gene. The chain's CDR3 is CASSPRRGEGHYGYTF. The CDR3 region has the DNA TGTGCCAGCAGCCCTCGCAGAGGAGAGGGGCACTATGGCTACACCTTC.

The V call is TRBV19, the J call TRBJ2-1, with 8 bases matching TRBD1. Trimming removed 3 bases from V and 2 bases from J; junction bases left unmatched: 3. The CDR3 covers 15 residues. The germline gives CDR1 LNHDA, CDR2 SQIVND (reference sequence). The CDR3, as DNA: TGTGCCAGTAGTATCGACAGGGGACCCTACAATGAGCAGTTCTTC. Protein product: CASSIDRGPYNEQFF.

This clone occurred a few times. V usage is TRBV11-2 and J usage is TRBJ2-7; no clear D. V gave up 5 bases and J gave up 9 bases, with 20 bases separating them. This CDR3 is built from 14 residues. Germline V gene lookup returns CDR1 SGHAT and CDR2 FQNNGV. Here the CDR3 reads CASSDTPNLLRQYF. Written as DNA, the CDR3 is TGTGCCAGCAGCGACACCCCTAACCTCCTCCGGCAGTACTTC.

The chain couples TRBV6-5 to TRBJ2-1; 10 bases map to TRBD2. With V trimmed by 2 bases and J by 4 bases, 5 bases remained unmatched. This CDR3 comprises 16 residues. Germline CDR1 reads MNHEY; CDR2 reads SVGAGI. CDR3 region: CASSYGSGGAYNEQFF. As DNA, the CDR3 is TGTGCCAGCAGTTACGGGAGCGGGGGGGCTTACAATGAGCAGTTCTTC.